These 21 T cell receptor beta chains were sequenced from one sample in a study of Tregs in tolerant kidney transplant recipients. Sequencing was performed with immunoSEQ multiplex PCR; in TCRdb, only in-frame clones are kept and a portion is missing. The profile shows roughly 80,000 clones, 95% to 98% of them singletons. Specimen: CD4+ T cells from blood, collected before the transplant. These receptors originate from a human donor who received a combined kidney and bone marrow transplant.

The chain couples TRBV4-3 to TRBJ2-2; the match to TRBD1 covers 10 bases. Unmatched junction bases numbered 18, after V lost 3 bases and J lost 8 bases. Looked up from germline, CDR1 is LGHNA and CDR2 is YSLEER. The CDR3 loop spans 19 amino acids. In nucleotides, the CDR3 is TGCGCCAGCAGCCAGGTCCCTCGCCGGGACAGGGGTGTAGGTGGGGAGCTGTTTTTT. Encoded protein: CASSQVPRRDRGVGGELFF.

This chain connects TRBV19 to TRBJ2-7; 8 bases align to TRBD1. J was trimmed by 5 bases and V by 7 bases; bases with no gene match: 16. Germline assignment: CDR1 LNHDA and CDR2 SQIVND (reference sequence). The CDR3 contains 16 residues. CDR3 loop: CASTPRRTGRADEQYF. In DNA, the CDR3 is TGTGCCAGTACCCCCCGCCGGACAGGGCGGGCGGACGAGCAGTACTTC.

The genes are TRBV27 and TRBJ2-5, with D perhaps matching TRBD2 (5 bases). Germline V gene lookup returns CDR1 MNHEY and CDR2 SMNVEV (reference sequence). V lost 3 bases, J lost 7 bases, and 15 bases lay in between. This CDR3 spans 14 amino acids. The CDR3 is CASSFRRLEGTQYF. CDR3 in DNA: TGTGCCAGCAGTTTCCGGAGGCTAGAGGGGACCCAGTACTTC.

This sequence joins TRBV4-1 and TRBJ2-3; 14 bases line up with TRBD2. The CDR3 has 18 amino acids. V gave up 4 bases and J gave up 1 base; unmatched junction bases: 7. From germline, CDR1 is MGHRA and CDR2 YSYEKL. The CDR3 nucleotides read TGCGCCAGCAGCCGGAAGACTAGCGGGAGGGATGGCACAGATACGCAGTATTTT. Translating it yields CASSRKTSGRDGTDTQYF.

This clone was seen once. The chain links TRBV4-2 to TRBJ2-2; TRBD2 might be the D (6 bases). V gave up 4 bases and J gave up 4 bases, with 13 bases separating them. The germline V gene has CDR1 LGHNA and CDR2 YNFKEQ. The CDR3 loop spans 15 amino acids. The CDR3 loop is CASSRRLEPTGELFF. The CDR3 nucleotides are TGTGCCAGCAGCCGAAGACTAGAGCCCACCGGGGAGCTGTTTTTT.

V and J are TRBV29-1 and TRBJ1-2; D is unresolved. Trimming cost V 6 bases and J 2 bases, with 13 bases left between them. The CDR3 is 13 amino acids. Looked up from germline, CDR1 is SQVTM and CDR2 is ANQGSEA. CDR3 sequence reads: CSVTETPNYGYTF. For the CDR3, the DNA is TGCAGCGTGACGGAGACTCCGAACTATGGCTACACCTTC.

The chain combines TRBV18 with TRBJ1-1; 9 nucleotides align to TRBD1. The CDR3 length is 16 residues. CDR1 is KGHSH and CDR2 is LQKENI in the germline V gene. V trimming: 3 bases; J trimming: 4 bases; junction bases outside the gene matches: 9. The CDR3 bases are TGTGCCAGCTCACCCCGGACAGGGGCCGATGGCACTGAAGCTTTCTTT. Translation gives CASSPRTGADGTEAFF.

V is TRBV19 and J is TRBJ1-1; 9 bases map to TRBD1. This CDR3 has 16 amino acids. J gave up 0 bases and V 1 base, and 3 bases lay outside the gene matches. Germline values: CDR1 LNHDA, CDR2 SQIVND (reference sequence). CDR3: CASSIGWDRVNTEAFF. CDR3 bases: TGTGCCAGTAGTATAGGGTGGGACAGGGTGAACACTGAAGCTTTCTTT.

The chain is built from TRBV7-8 and TRBJ1-2; D gene uncertain. Germline assignment: CDR1 SGHVS and CDR2 FQNEAQ. The CDR3 length is 14 residues. V was clipped by 1 base and J by 2 bases, with 8 bases between them. The CDR3 DNA reads as TGTGCCAGCAGCTTAGGGTCAGTCAACTATGGCTACACCTTC. It codes for CASSLGSVNYGYTF.

V is TRBV6-5 and J is TRBJ2-7; the match to TRBD1 covers 10 bases. Per germline, CDR1 MNHEY and CDR2 SVGAGI. The V segment lost 6 bases and the J segment 3 bases; nucleotides outside the gene matches: 8. The CDR3 has 15 residues. The CDR3 loop reads CASSLDGTGVYEQYF. The CDR3 nucleotides read TGTGCCAGCAGCCTCGACGGGACAGGGGTCTACGAGCAGTACTTC.

V usage is TRBV28 and J usage is TRBJ2-7; 8 nucleotides match TRBD1. Germline V gene lookup returns CDR1 MDHEN and CDR2 SYDVKM. This CDR3 contains 15 residues. The junction had 7 bases not matched to a gene; V was cut back by 3 bases and J by 3 bases. The CDR3 region has the DNA TGTGCCAGCAGTTTCCGGATCAGGGGGCTCTACGAGCAGTACTTC. Its translation is CASSFRIRGLYEQYF.

J is TRBJ2-6 and V is TRBV30; tentative D call: TRBD1 (5 bases). CDR3 size: 15 residues. The germline V and J ends were trimmed by 1 base and 1 base, with 8 bases remaining between them. CDR1 is GTSNPN and CDR2 is SVGIG in the germline V gene (reference sequence). For the CDR3, the DNA is TGTGCCTGGAGTGGCAGGGCATCTGGGGCCAACGTCCTGACTTTC. Amino acid sequence: CAWSGRASGANVLTF.

The chain combines TRBV6-1 with TRBJ1-1; no clear D gene. Germline V gives CDR1 MNHNS, CDR2 SASEGT. Between the trimmed V and J ends, which lost 1 base and 10 bases, there was a span of 22 bases. This CDR3 contains 16 residues. This chain's CDR3 is CASSEGIGRVERGAFF. CDR3 nucleotide sequence: TGTGCCAGCAGTGAAGGAATAGGAAGGGTGGAGCGGGGAGCTTTCTTT.

V is TRBV7-9 and J is TRBJ2-3, with 9 bases matching TRBD2. V lost 5 bases, J lost 5 bases, and 8 bases stayed unmatched. The V gene's germline CDR1 is SEHNR and CDR2 FQNEAQ (reference sequence). The length of the CDR3 is 15 residues. The CDR3 region has the DNA TGTGCCAGCAGCCCTCGGCGGGAGGGAGGAGATACGCAGTATTTT. Protein product: CASSPRREGGDTQYF.

The chain is built from TRBV14 and TRBJ1-2; D might be TRBD1 (5 bases). Germline CDR1 and CDR2: SGHDN and FVKESK. V was clipped by 0 bases and J by 2 bases, with 13 bases between them. This CDR3 is 16 amino acids long. The CDR3 is CASSQDVRGINYGYTF. The CDR3 DNA reads as TGTGCCAGCAGCCAAGATGTCCGGGGGATAAACTATGGCTACACCTTC.

This clone appeared once. This sequence joins TRBV5-1 and TRBJ2-7, with 8 nucleotides matching TRBD2. Unmatched junction bases numbered 9, after V lost 0 bases and J lost 4 bases. The CDR3 extends over 16 amino acids. CDR1 and CDR2 (germline): SGHRS, YFSETQ. CDR3 sequence: CASSLDSGRGAYEQYF. As DNA, the CDR3 is TGCGCCAGCAGCTTGGACAGCGGGAGAGGGGCTTACGAGCAGTACTTC.

The J gene is TRBJ2-7, the V gene TRBV9; 8 positions match TRBD2. V was clipped by 0 bases and J by 0 bases; unmatched bases: 8. There are 17 residues in the CDR3. Germline V gene sequence: CDR1 SGDLS, CDR2 YYNGEE. The chain's CDR3 is CASSVDGRAGSSYEQYF. The CDR3 nucleotides read TGTGCCAGCAGCGTAGACGGGAGGGCAGGGTCCTCCTACGAGCAGTACTTC. The full variable domain, its missing parts supplied by reference TRBV9 and TRBJ2-7, is DSGVTQTPKHLITATGQRVTLRCSPRSGDLSVYWYQQSLDQGLQFLIQYYNGEERAKGNILERFSAQQFPDLHSELNLSSLELGDSALYFCASSVDGRAGSSYEQYFGPGTRLTVT.

The genes are TRBV7-9 and TRBJ1-4, with D unclear. Between the trimmed V and J ends, which lost 0 bases and 1 base, there was a span of 6 bases. The CDR3 length is 15 residues. Germline-derived CDR1 and CDR2 are SEHNR and FQNEAQ (reference sequence). CDR3: CASSLARVTNEKLFF. The CDR3 nucleotides read TGTGCCAGCAGCTTAGCCCGGGTAACTAATGAAAAACTGTTTTTT.

V gene TRBV5-4 combines with J gene TRBJ2-3, with 9 bases aligning to TRBD2. Germline V lookup: CDR1 SGHNT, CDR2 YYREEE (reference sequence). The V segment lost 2 bases and the J segment 3 bases; nucleotides outside the gene matches: 16. This CDR3 has 19 amino acids. The CDR3 DNA sequence: TGTGCCAGCAGCTTTTTCCTTGCGGGAGGGCCGATTGGGACAGATACGCAGTATTTT. Encoded protein: CASSFFLAGGPIGTDTQYF.

The CDR3 DNA is TGTGCCAGCACCACAGATTTGAACACCGGGGAGCTGTTTTTT. As protein: CASTTDLNTGELFF. The chain links TRBV6-6 to TRBJ2-2, with D unresolved. Germline V gene sequence: CDR1 MNHNY, CDR2 SVGAGI (reference sequence). V was pared by 7 bases and J by 1 base, with 10 bases between. CDR3 length equals 14 residues.

V and J are TRBV2 and TRBJ2-7; TRBD1 matches 7 bases. V dropped 6 bases and J dropped 3; count of bases not matched to a gene: 5. CDR3 length equals 13 residues. Germline-derived CDR1 and CDR2 are SNHLY and FYNNEI. CDR3 in DNA: TGTGCCAGCAGATGGGGACAGCTCTACGAGCAGTACTTC. Amino acids: CASRWGQLYEQYF.